These 19 T cell receptor beta chains originate from one sample sequenced in a study of cytomegalovirus exposure and HLA in healthy donors. The repertoire was sequenced with immunoSEQ multiplex PCR; TCRdb's copy has only in-frame clones and lacks some. This sample carries about 150,000 clones, around 90% of them seen once, and the ten largest clones take under 3%. The sample was PBMCs. All receptors come from a man aged 18 to 30 in good health and CMV-seronegative.

The V gene is TRBV18, the J gene TRBJ1-5; no clear D gene. The V end lost 3 bases, the J end lost 5 bases, and 8 bases lay between the germline ends. The CDR3 consists of 13 residues. Germline V CDR1 and CDR2: KGHSH, LQKENI. CDR3 sequence reads: CASSPTADQPQHF. The CDR3, as DNA: TGTGCCAGCTCACCGACCGCGGATCAGCCCCAGCATTTT.

The chain carries TRBV5-1 and TRBJ1-2, with D maybe TRBD1 (6 bases). Trimming took 3 bases from V and 2 from J, leaving 8 bases between them. Germline loops: CDR1 SGHRS, CDR2 YFSETQ. The CDR3 consists of 13 residues. The CDR3 sequence is CASSWDTNYGYTF. DNA for the CDR3: TGCGCCAGCAGCTGGGACACCAACTATGGCTACACCTTC. The complete variable domain, with remaining parts taken from reference TRBV5-1 and TRBJ1-2, reads KAGVTQTPRYLIKTRGQQVTLSCSPISGHRSVSWYQQTPGQGLQFLFEYFSETQRNKGNFPGRFSGRQFSNSRSEMNVSTLELGDSALYLCASSWDTNYGYTFGSGTRLTVV.

This clone was seen a single time. This chain connects TRBV19 to TRBJ2-1; the D is unclear. CDR3 length: 13 amino acids. Germline V gives CDR1 LNHDA, CDR2 SQIVND (reference sequence). The V gene lost 5 bases and the J gene lost 8 bases, with 13 bases spanning the gap. The CDR3 protein is CASSGLDTYEQFF. The CDR3 coding sequence is TGTGCCAGTAGTGGCCTAGATACGTATGAGCAGTTCTTC.

V usage is TRBV2 and J usage is TRBJ1-6, with 9 bases lining up with TRBD1. Germline CDR1 is SNHLY and CDR2 is FYNNEI. V lost 5 bases and J lost 11; bases outside the gene matches: 7. This CDR3 is built from 14 residues. This chain's CDR3 is CASSLGQGNPPLHF. CDR3 DNA: TGTGCCAGCAGTCTTGGACAGGGGAATCCACCCCTCCACTTT.

This clone was seen just once. The chain carries TRBV5-5 and TRBJ2-7; perhaps TRBD2 as D (6 bases). Germline V gene sequence: CDR1 SGHKS, CDR2 YYEKEE (reference sequence). Trimming cost V 4 bases and J 4 bases, with 15 bases left between them. The CDR3 length is 14 residues. CDR3 nucleotides: TGTGCCAGCAGCGCGGAGGGGCCTGGTTACGAGCAGTACTTC. The encoded protein is CASSAEGPGYEQYF.

This sequence joins TRBV7-9 and TRBJ2-3; TRBD2 is a possible D gene (6 bases). The CDR3 runs to 14 residues. CDR1 is SEHNR, CDR2 FQNEAQ, per germline (reference sequence). V lost 6 bases and J lost 2, with 12 bases in between. DNA of the CDR3: TGTGCCAGCAGGGACGGGACTCACACAGATACGCAGTATTTT. It encodes CASRDGTHTDTQYF.

The rearrangement uses TRBV5-1 and TRBJ2-7, with D possibly being TRBD1 (5 bases). Germline lookup yields CDR1 SGHRS and CDR2 YFSETQ. The CDR3 is 16 residues long. Trimming took off 4 bases at V and 3 bases at J, with 20 bases between the two ends. CDR3 sequence (DNA): TGCGCCAGCAGCGGGCGGACATCCACAACCGACTACGAGCAGTACTTC. Translated: CASSGRTSTTDYEQYF.

This chain links TRBV7-9 with TRBJ2-5; D gene unclear. The CDR3 runs 11 residues. V was trimmed by 6 bases and J by 5 bases, leaving 7 bases between them. Germline V gene sequence: CDR1 SEHNR, CDR2 FQNEAQ (reference sequence). CDR3 residues: CASRLSETQYF. CDR3 bases: TGTGCCAGCAGGTTGTCGGAGACCCAGTACTTC. The full variable domain, in which reference TRBV7-9 and TRBJ2-5 provide the parts outside the CDR3, is DTGVSQNPRHKITKRGQNVTFRCDPISEHNRLYWYRQTLGQGPEFLTYFQNEAQLEKSRLLSDRFSAERPKGSFSTLEIQRTEQGDSAMYLCASRLSETQYFGPGTRLLVL.

Only one count was recorded for this clone. The chain recombines TRBV6-5 with TRBJ2-2, with 8 bases that match TRBD1. Per germline, CDR1 MNHEY and CDR2 SVGAGI. The CDR3 runs 14 residues. V shed 6 bases, J shed 9 bases, and the junction held 9 bases outside the gene matches. The CDR3 is CASSLGQGVRELFF. The CDR3 nucleotides read TGTGCCAGCAGCCTCGGACAGGGAGTCCGGGAGCTGTTTTTT.

The chain joins TRBV9 to TRBJ2-3; 10 nucleotides match TRBD2. Per germline, CDR1 SGDLS and CDR2 YYNGEE. The CDR3 has 15 amino acids. V trimming: 4 bases; J trimming: 2 bases; junction bases outside the gene matches: 4. The chain's CDR3 is CASSFSGRFTDTQYF. The CDR3 nucleotides read TGTGCCAGCAGCTTTAGCGGGAGGTTCACAGATACGCAGTATTTT.

V and J are TRBV6-6 and TRBJ2-5, with D possibly TRBD1 on 5 matching bases. CDR1 is MNHNY and CDR2 is SVGAGI in the germline V gene (reference sequence). The CDR3 runs 13 residues. V lost 2 bases, J lost 5 bases, and 9 bases lay in between. The CDR3 nucleotides are TGTGCCAGCAGTTACCCAGGGCCGGAGACCCAGTACTTC. It yields the protein CASSYPGPETQYF.

Details on this clone: The sample holds other DNA sequences that translate to the same CDR3. The rearrangement links TRBV28 to TRBJ1-6, with a weak D call TRBD1 (6 bases). This CDR3 is built from 14 residues. V lost 2 bases, J lost 4 bases, and 6 bases lay in between. CDR1 is MDHEN and CDR2 is SYDVKM in the germline V gene. CDR3 in amino acids: CASSLGQYNSPLHF. CDR3 nucleotides: TGTGCCAGCAGTTTAGGACAGTATAATTCACCCCTCCACTTT. Combining the CDR3 with reference TRBV28 and TRBJ1-6 gives the whole variable domain DVKVTQSSRYLVKRTGEKVFLECVQDMDHENMFWYRQDPGLGLRLIYFSYDVKMKEKGDIPEGYSVSREKKERFSLILESASTNQTSMYLCASSLGQYNSPLHFGNGTRLTVT.

The rearrangement joins TRBV7-2 to TRBJ2-3; D gene uncertain. Germline lookup yields CDR1 SGHTA and CDR2 FQGNSA. The ends were cut back, 7 bases at V and 7 bases at J, with 15 bases in the middle. The CDR3 consists of 13 residues. Here the CDR3 reads CASTHPGTNTQYF. The CDR3 DNA reads TGTGCCAGCACCCATCCCGGAACTAATACGCAGTATTTT.

This chain joins TRBV28 and TRBJ1-5; a weak D match, TRBD1 (6 bases). CDR1 MDHEN and CDR2 SYDVKM come from the germline V gene. This CDR3 contains 14 residues. Between the trimmed V and J ends, which lost 6 bases and 2 bases, there was a span of 11 bases. CDR3 sequence (DNA): TGTGCCAGCAGCCGGGACATCGGCAATCAGCCCCAGCATTTT. It is translated as CASSRDIGNQPQHF.

A word on this clone: The same CDR3 arises from other DNA sequences in this sample as well. This rearrangement joins TRBV5-1 to TRBJ2-3; 8 bases are a match to TRBD1. Germline V gene sequence: CDR1 SGHRS, CDR2 YFSETQ. The CDR3 is 15 residues long. Trimming at V came to 4 bases and at J to 0 bases, leaving 4 bases not matched to a gene. CDR3 DNA sequence: TGCGCCAGCAGCCCGGGACAGGAGAGCACAGATACGCAGTATTTT. Its protein product is CASSPGQESTDTQYF.

In the case of this clone: One junction end disagrees with the germline gene, perhaps due to a read error. J is TRBJ2-1 and V is TRBV7-7; 12 bases match TRBD2. This CDR3 spans 19 amino acids. Germline CDR1 reads SSHAT; CDR2 reads FNYEAQ (reference sequence). CDR3 sequence (DNA): TGTGCTAGCAGCTTTTGGTCTAGCGGGAGGGAAAGCTCCTACAATGAGCAGTTCTTC. Translated: CASSFWSSGRESSYNEQFF.

As DNA, the CDR3 is TGTGCCAGTAGTCACAGGGGTAGGACTGAAGCTTTCTTT. Its translation is CASSHRGRTEAFF. The rearrangement joins TRBV19 to TRBJ1-1; 7 nucleotides align to TRBD1. J gave up 5 bases and V 5 bases, and 5 bases lay outside the gene matches. The length of the CDR3 is 13 residues. Germline V gives CDR1 LNHDA, CDR2 SQIVND (reference sequence).

V gene TRBV7-8 combines with J gene TRBJ2-2, with 7 bases aligning to TRBD1. V lost 2 bases and J lost 0; bases outside the gene matches: 6. CDR1 is SGHVS, CDR2 FQNEAQ, per germline. This CDR3 contains 17 residues. CDR3 nucleotides: TGTGCCAGCAGCTTAACATACGGGACAGCGAACACCGGGGAGCTGTTTTTT. Its translation: CASSLTYGTANTGELFF.

This clone was counted a few times. The V call is TRBV5-1, the J call TRBJ1-2; D is unclear. This CDR3 spans 15 amino acids. The V gene lost 0 bases and the J gene lost 6 bases, with 15 bases spanning the gap. Germline-derived CDR1 and CDR2 are SGHRS and YFSETQ. The CDR3 sequence: CASSLESQDGNGYTF. The CDR3 nucleotides are TGCGCCAGCAGCTTGGAAAGCCAGGATGGCAATGGCTACACCTTC.